These 10 T cell receptor beta chains came from one sample sequenced in a study of CD8+CD57+ T cells in acquired aplastic anemia. Profiling that covered TCR beta VDJ and CDR3 relied on genomic DNA as its template. Each CDR3 protein is one row after TCRdb ran MiXCR on the reads. This table has 250,000 to 300,000 distinct CDR3 sequences, 50% to 70% appearing once. Material: sorted CD4+, CD8+, or CD8+CD57+ T cells (not recorded which) from PBMCs. These receptors were taken from a human donor with severe aplastic anemia or a healthy control (not recorded which).

As for this clonotype: The CDR3 does not end in the conserved phenylalanine or tryptophan, so this is likely a read error. The limits of the CDR3 on the DNA are not certain, so only TCRdb's listed CDR3 is given. The J gene is TRBJ1-2, the V gene TRBV9. The CDR3 contains 8 residues when both ends are counted. Looked up from germline, CDR1 is SGDLS and CDR2 is YYNGEE. The CDR3 is CASSASLA.

The CDR3 spells CSARDPQGGRRTDTQYF. The CDR3 region has the DNA TGCAGTGCTAGAGATCCCCAGGGAGGGAGACGCACAGATACGCAGTATTTT. This chain uses TRBV20-1 with TRBJ2-3, with 7 nucleotides matching TRBD2. The V segment lost 0 bases and the J segment 1 base; nucleotides outside the gene matches: 10. CDR1 DFQATT and CDR2 SNEGSKA come from the germline V gene (reference sequence). The CDR3 runs to 17 residues.

This clonotype was seen many times. This chain links TRBV20-1 with TRBJ2-1; no clear D gene. Germline CDR1 is DFQATT and CDR2 is SNEGSKA (reference sequence). Between the trimmed V and J ends, which lost 5 bases and 8 bases, there was a span of 16 bases. There are 13 residues in the CDR3. CDR3: CSARTAPRDEQFF. DNA for the CDR3: TGCAGTGCTCGTACGGCGCCTAGGGATGAGCAGTTCTTC.

In regard to this clonotype: Since no conserved phenylalanine or tryptophan closes the CDR3, a read error is the likely cause. No DNA is shown, since the ends of the CDR3 on it are uncertain; the CDR3 is the one TCRdb lists. This sequence joins TRBV7-2 and TRBJ1-1; TRBD1 was called by the table and not checked on the DNA. With termini counted, the CDR3 has 11 amino acids. Germline V CDR1 and CDR2: SGHTA, FQGNSA. The CDR3: CASSPEQRSVY.

The V and J genes are TRBV28 and TRBJ2-7; D is possibly TRBD2 (5 bases). With 5 bases removed from V and 0 bases from J, the gap between germline ends came to 14 bases. This CDR3 has 15 residues. The germline V gene encodes CDR1 MDHEN and CDR2 SYDVKM. The CDR3 DNA follows: TGTGCCAGCAGTGCCTGGACGGGGAGCTCCTACGAGCAGTACTTC. Translated: CASSAWTGSSYEQYF.

This clonotype has ten or more counts. The chain is built from TRBV12-5 and TRBJ2-5, with TRBD2 matching 8 bases. CDR1 LGHNT and CDR2 FRNRAP come from the germline V gene. The V and J ends lost 5 bases and 5 bases, in that order; junction bases with no gene match: 7. CDR3 length: 14 amino acids. As DNA, the CDR3 is TGTGCTAGTGGTCTCGGGGGGGTAAGGGAGACCCAGTACTTC. Residues: CASGLGGVRETQYF.

This clonotype has ten or more counts. The chain combines TRBV12-5 with TRBJ1-2; D is ambiguous. From germline, CDR1 is LGHNT and CDR2 FRNRAP. The V gene lost 1 base and the J gene lost 10 bases, with 7 bases spanning the gap. The CDR3 runs to 11 residues. CDR3 sequence: CASGLAPFYTF. The CDR3 DNA follows: TGTGCTAGTGGTTTGGCCCCTTTCTACACCTTC.

The rearrangement joins TRBV25-1 to TRBJ2-3; D gene ambiguous. CDR1 MGHDK and CDR2 SYGVNS come from the germline V gene. V was shortened by 5 bases and J by 0 bases, with 12 bases between the two germline ends. The CDR3 covers 15 residues. The CDR3 protein is CASSSPAYSTDTQYF. CDR3 nucleotide sequence: TGTGCCAGCAGTTCCCCAGCGTATAGCACAGATACGCAGTATTTT.

The chain combines TRBV29-1 with TRBJ2-1; 7 nucleotides match TRBD2. Germline V gene sequence: CDR1 SQVTM, CDR2 ANQGSEA. The CDR3 extends over 12 amino acids. With V trimmed by 6 bases and J by 9 bases, 8 bases remained unmatched. CDR3 DNA sequence: TGCAGCGTCATCCGAGGGAGGGGTGAGCAGTTCTTC. It yields the protein CSVIRGRGEQFF.

The CDR3 spells CASSPEVGGPSYNEQFF. DNA for the CDR3: TGTGCCAGCAGCCCGGAGGTTGGCGGACCCTCCTACAATGAGCAGTTCTTC. The chain is built from TRBV7-2 and TRBJ2-1, with a tentative D call TRBD2 (5 bases). The germline V gene has CDR1 SGHTA and CDR2 FQGNSA. This CDR3 has 17 residues. Trimming shortened V by 5 bases and J by 0 bases, and 17 bases separated the two germline ends.